This TCR beta chain originates from a study of Graves' ophthalmopathy and Graves' hyperthyroidism. RNA served as the template for amplifying TCR beta CDR3 regions. RT-PCR with HTBI primers came first, then second-round multiplex PCR. TCRdb independently ran MiXCR on the multiplex PCR reads; one entry per CDR3 protein. The repertoire holds 680,000 or so distinct CDR3 sequences, about 20% seen once, with 7.1% in the top ten. The CDR3 runs 10 residues. Trimming removed 6 bases from V and 7 bases from J, with 6 bases in between. Germline V gene lookup returns CDR1 MNHNS and CDR2 SASEGT. Out of about 11 ml of fresh peripheral blood, PBMCs were obtained.

The chain carries TRBV6-1 and TRBJ1-2; D unclear. The sequenced sample was peripheral blood. This TCR was sampled from a woman aged 18-29 years with stable Graves' hyperthyroidism. Some clones in this sample may be carry-over from other donors' samples. Written as DNA, the CDR3 is TGTGCCAGCAGGGAGAGTGGCTACACCTTC. Translating gives CASRESGYTF.